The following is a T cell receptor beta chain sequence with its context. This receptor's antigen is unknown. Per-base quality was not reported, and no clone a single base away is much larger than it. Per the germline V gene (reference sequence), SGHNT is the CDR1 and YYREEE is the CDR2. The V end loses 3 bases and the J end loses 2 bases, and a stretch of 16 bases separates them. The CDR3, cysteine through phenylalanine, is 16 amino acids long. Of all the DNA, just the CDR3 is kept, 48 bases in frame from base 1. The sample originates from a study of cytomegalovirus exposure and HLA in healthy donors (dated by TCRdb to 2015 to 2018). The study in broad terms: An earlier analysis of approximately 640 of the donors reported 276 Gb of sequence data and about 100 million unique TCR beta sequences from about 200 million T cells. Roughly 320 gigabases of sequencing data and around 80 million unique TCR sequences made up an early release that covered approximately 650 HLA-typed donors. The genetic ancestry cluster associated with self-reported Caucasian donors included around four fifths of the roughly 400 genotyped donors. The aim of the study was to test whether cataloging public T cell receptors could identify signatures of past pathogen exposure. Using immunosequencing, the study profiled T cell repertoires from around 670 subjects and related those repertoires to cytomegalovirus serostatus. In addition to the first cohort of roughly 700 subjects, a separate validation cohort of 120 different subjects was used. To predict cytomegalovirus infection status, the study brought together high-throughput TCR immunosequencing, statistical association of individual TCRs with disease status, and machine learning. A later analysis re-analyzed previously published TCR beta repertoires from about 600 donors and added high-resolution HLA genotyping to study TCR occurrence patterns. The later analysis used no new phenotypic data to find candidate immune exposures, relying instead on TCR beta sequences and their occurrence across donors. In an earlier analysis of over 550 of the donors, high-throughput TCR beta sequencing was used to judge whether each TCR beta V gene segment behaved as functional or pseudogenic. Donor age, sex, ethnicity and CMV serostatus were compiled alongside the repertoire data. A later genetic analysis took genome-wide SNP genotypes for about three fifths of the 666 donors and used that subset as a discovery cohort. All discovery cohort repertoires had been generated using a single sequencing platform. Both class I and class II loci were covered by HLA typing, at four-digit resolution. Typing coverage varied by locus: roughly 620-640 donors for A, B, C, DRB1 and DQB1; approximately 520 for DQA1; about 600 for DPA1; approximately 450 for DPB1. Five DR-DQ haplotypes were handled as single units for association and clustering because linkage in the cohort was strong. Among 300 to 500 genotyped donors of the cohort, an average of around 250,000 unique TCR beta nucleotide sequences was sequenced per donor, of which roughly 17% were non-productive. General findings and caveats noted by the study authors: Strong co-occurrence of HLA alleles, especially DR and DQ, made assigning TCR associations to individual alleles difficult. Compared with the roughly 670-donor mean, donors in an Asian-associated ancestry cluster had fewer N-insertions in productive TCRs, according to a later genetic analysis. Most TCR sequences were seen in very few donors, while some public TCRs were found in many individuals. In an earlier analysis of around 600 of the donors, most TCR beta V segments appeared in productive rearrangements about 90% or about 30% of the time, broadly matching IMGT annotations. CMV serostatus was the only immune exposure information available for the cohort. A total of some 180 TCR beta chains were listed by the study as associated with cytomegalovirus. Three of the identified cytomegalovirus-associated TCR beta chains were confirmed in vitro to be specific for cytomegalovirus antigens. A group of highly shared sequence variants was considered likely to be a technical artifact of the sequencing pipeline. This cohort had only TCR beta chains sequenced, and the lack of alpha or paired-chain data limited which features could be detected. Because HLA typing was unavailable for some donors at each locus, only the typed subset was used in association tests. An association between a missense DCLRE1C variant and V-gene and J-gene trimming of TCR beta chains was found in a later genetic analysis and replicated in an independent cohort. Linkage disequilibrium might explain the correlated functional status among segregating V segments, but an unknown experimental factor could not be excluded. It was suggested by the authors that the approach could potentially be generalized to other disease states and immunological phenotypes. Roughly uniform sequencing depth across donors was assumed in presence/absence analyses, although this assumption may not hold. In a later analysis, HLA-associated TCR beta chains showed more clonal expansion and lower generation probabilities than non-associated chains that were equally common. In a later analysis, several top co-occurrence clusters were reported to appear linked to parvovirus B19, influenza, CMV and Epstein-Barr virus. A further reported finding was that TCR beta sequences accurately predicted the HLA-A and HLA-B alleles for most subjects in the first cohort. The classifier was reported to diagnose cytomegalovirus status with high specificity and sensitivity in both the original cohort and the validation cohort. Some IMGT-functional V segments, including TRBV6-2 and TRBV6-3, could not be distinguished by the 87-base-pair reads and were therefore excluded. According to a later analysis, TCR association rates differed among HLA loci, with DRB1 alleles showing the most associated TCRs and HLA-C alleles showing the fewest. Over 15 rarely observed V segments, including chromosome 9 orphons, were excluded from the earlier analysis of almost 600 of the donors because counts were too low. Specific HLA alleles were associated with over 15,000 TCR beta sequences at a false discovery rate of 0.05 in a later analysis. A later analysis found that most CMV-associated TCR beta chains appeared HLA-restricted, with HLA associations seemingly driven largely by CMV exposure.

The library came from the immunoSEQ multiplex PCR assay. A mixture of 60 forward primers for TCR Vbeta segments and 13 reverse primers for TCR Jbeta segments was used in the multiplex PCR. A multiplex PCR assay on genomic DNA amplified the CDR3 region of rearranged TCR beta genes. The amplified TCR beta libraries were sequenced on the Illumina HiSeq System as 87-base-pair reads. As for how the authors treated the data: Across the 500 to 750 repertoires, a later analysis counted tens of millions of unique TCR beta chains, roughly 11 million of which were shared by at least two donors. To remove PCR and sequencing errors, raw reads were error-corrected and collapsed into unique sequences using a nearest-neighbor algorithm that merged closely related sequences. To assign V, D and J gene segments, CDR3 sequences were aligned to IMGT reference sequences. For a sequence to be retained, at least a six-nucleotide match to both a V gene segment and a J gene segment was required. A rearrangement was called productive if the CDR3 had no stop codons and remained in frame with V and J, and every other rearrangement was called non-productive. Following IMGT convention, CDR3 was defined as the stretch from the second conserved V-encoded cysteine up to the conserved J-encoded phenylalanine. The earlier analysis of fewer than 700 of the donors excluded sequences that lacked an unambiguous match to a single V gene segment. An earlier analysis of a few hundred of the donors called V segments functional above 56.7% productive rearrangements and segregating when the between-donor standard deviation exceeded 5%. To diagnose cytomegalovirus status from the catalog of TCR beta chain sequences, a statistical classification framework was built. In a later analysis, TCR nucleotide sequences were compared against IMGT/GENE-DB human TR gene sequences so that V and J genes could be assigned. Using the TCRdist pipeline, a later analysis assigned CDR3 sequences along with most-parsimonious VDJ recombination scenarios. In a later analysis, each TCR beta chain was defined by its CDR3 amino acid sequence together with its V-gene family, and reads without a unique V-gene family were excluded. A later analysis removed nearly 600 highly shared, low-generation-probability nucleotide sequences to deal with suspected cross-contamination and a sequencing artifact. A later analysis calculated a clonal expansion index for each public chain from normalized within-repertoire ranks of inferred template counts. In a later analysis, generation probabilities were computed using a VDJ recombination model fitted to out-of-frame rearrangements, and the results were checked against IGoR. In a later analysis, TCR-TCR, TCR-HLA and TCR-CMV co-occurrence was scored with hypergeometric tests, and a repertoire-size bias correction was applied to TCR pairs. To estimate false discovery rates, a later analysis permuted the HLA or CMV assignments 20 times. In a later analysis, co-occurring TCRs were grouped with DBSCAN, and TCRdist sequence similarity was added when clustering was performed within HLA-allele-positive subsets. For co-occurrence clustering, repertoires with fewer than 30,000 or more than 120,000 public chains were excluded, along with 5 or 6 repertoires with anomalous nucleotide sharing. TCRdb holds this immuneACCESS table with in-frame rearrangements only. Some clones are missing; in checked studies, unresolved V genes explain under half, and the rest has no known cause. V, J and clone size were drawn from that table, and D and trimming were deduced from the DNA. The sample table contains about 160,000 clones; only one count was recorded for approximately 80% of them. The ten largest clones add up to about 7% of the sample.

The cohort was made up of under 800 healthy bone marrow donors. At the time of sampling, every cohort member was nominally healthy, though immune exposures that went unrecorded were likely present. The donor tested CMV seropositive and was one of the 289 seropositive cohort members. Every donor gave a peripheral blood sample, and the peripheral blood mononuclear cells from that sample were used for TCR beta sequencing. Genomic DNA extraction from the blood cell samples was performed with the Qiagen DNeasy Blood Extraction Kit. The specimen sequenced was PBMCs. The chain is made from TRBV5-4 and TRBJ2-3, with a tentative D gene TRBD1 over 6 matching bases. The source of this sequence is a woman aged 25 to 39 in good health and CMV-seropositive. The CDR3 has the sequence CASSSLQGDATDTQYF. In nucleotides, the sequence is TGTGCCAGCAGCTCCCTACAGGGTGACGCCACAGATACGCAGTATTTT.